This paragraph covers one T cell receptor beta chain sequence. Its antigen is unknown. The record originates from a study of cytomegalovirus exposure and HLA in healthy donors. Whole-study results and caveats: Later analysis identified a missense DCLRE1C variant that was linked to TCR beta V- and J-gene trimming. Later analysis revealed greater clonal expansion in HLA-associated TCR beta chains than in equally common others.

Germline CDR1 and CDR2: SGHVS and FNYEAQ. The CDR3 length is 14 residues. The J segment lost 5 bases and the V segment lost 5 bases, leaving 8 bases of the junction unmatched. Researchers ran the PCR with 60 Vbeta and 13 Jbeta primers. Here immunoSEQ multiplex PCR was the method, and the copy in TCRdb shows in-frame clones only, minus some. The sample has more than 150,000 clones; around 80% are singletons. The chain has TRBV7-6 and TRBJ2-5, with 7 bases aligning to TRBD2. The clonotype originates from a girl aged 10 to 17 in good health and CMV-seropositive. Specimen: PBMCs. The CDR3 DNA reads TGTGCCAGCAGCCCGAGCGGGGTTAGGGAGACCCAGTACTTC. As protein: CASSPSGVRETQYF.